A single sample gave rise to the 20 T cell receptor beta chains below, sequenced in a study of vaccination effects on CD4 cells after COVID-19. The ViraFEST assay expanded antigen-specific CD4+ T cells with viral peptide pools before sequencing. Cells that had been cultured for 10 days were the source of isolated CD4+ T cells. As their vaccination, participants received two doses of either BNT162b2 or mRNA-1273. The data were produced by immunoSEQ multiplex PCR, yet TCRdb's version contains in-frame clones alone and is incomplete. The table records tens of thousands of clones, 74% of them present only once. No cognate antigen is known for these TCRs. This specimen consisted of CD4+ T cells from PBMCs cultured with HCoV-229E spike peptides, obtained after COVID-19 vaccination. The receptor source for this set is a human donor who received a COVID-19 vaccine.

The chain has TRBV9 and TRBJ1-4, with D tentatively TRBD1 (5 bases). Trimming removed 5 bases from V and 1 base from J, with 9 bases in between. The CDR3 contains 14 residues. Germline V CDR1 and CDR2: SGDLS, YYNGEE. The CDR3: CASSVGGTNEKLFF. In DNA, the CDR3 is TGTGCCAGCAGTGTTGGGGGAACTAATGAAAAACTGTTTTTT.

This clone was observed a few times. The genes are TRBV3-1 (or the pseudogene TRBV3-2) and TRBJ2-5, with a weak D call TRBD2 (7 bases). Trimming shortened V by 8 bases and J by 3 bases, and 13 bases separated the two germline ends. CDR1 and CDR2 (germline): LGHDT, YNNKEL (reference sequence). The CDR3 is 13 residues long. The CDR3 region is CASLLGGEETQYF. The CDR3 DNA reads TGTGCCAGCCTTTTAGGGGGGGAAGAGACCCAGTACTTC.

The J gene is TRBJ2-1, the V gene TRBV27; 8 bases align to TRBD2. CDR3 size: 16 residues. Germline V gene sequence: CDR1 MNHEY, CDR2 SMNVEV (reference sequence). The V and J ends lost 4 bases and 4 bases, in that order; junction bases with no gene match: 9. The CDR3 coding sequence is TGTGCCAGCAGTTCCGTAACTAGCGGCCTTTACAATGAGCAGTTCTTC. As protein: CASSSVTSGLYNEQFF.

The V call is TRBV6-5, the J call TRBJ1-2; D call uncertain. The CDR3 has 12 residues. V lost 7 bases to trimming and J lost 4 bases, with 10 bases between them. CDR1 is MNHEY, CDR2 SVGAGI, per germline. CDR3 in DNA: TGTGCCAGCATCGCAGCCTCCTATGGCTACACCTTC. It yields the protein CASIAASYGYTF.

The V gene is TRBV18, the J gene TRBJ2-5; 12 bases match TRBD2. This CDR3 has 16 amino acids. The germline V gene encodes CDR1 KGHSH and CDR2 LQKENI. J was trimmed by 1 base and V by 4 bases; bases with no gene match: 4. The CDR3 sequence: CASSLRTSGTQETQYF. In nucleotides, the CDR3 is TGTGCCAGCTCACTTAGGACTAGCGGGACCCAAGAGACCCAGTACTTC.

The chain links TRBV11-2 to TRBJ1-2, with a possible D match to TRBD1 (6 bases). Trimming took off 8 bases at V and 5 bases at J, with 18 bases between the two ends. Germline lookup yields CDR1 SGHAT and CDR2 FQNNGV. The CDR3 has 14 residues. The CDR3 DNA reads as TGTGCCAGCGGAGATAATCTGAGGGGGTATGGCTACACCTTC. This sequence encodes CASGDNLRGYGYTF.

V is TRBV19 and J is TRBJ1-2, with D perhaps TRBD1 (6 bases). This CDR3 is 12 amino acids long. Trimming left V 3 bases short and J 8 bases short, with 10 bases between. From germline, CDR1 is LNHDA and CDR2 SQIVND (reference sequence). The CDR3 spells CASSILGGGYTF. DNA for the CDR3: TGTGCCAGTAGTATCCTTGGGGGCGGCTACACCTTC. Supplemented by reference TRBV19 and TRBJ1-2, the full variable domain reads DGGITQSPKYLFRKEGQNVTLSCEQNLNHDAMYWYRQDPGQGLRLIYYSQIVNDFQKGDIAEGYSVSREKKESFPLTVTSAQKNPTAFYLCASSILGGGYTFGSGTRLTVV.

This clone was found once. CDR3 sequence reads: CASRRPAGTNYGYTF. The DNA of the CDR3 is TGTGCCAGCAGGCGCCCGGCAGGGACCAACTATGGCTACACCTTC. The chain joins TRBV6-5 to TRBJ1-2, with a tentative D call TRBD1 (5 bases). V was clipped by 6 bases and J by 2 bases, with 16 bases between them. The CDR3 spans 15 residues. Germline V gene sequence: CDR1 MNHEY, CDR2 SVGAGI.

The rearrangement joins TRBV4-1 to TRBJ1-4; D is unresolved. The germline V gene has CDR1 MGHRA and CDR2 YSYEKL. Deletions cut 0 bases from V and 5 bases from J, with 16 bases between. The CDR3 extends over 17 amino acids. CDR3 coding DNA: TGCGCCAGCAGCCAAGATCGGAGAAAACAGTCGAATGAAAAACTGTTTTTT. It translates to CASSQDRRKQSNEKLFF.

The rearrangement uses TRBV4-1 and TRBJ2-7; the D gene is possibly TRBD1 (6 bases). Per germline, CDR1 MGHRA and CDR2 YSYEKL. The CDR3 totals 14 residues. V was pared by 2 bases and J by 3 bases, with 11 bases between. CDR3 nucleotide sequence: TGCGCCAGCAGCCAAACCGGGACACGCTACGAGCAGTACTTC. It encodes CASSQTGTRYEQYF.

A single count supports this clone. J is TRBJ2-2 and V is TRBV27, with D maybe TRBD2 (6 bases). V lost 7 bases and J lost 4, with 16 bases in between. The germline gives CDR1 MNHEY, CDR2 SMNVEV (reference sequence). This CDR3 is built from 15 residues. DNA of the CDR3: TGTGCCAGCACCACCGGGCGGGGAATCACCGGGGAGCTGTTTTTT. Its protein product is CASTTGRGITGELFF.

V gene TRBV29-1 combines with J gene TRBJ1-1, with a possible D match to TRBD1 (6 bases). This CDR3 is 14 amino acids long. Trimming took off 5 bases at V and 4 bases at J, with 17 bases between the two ends. Germline V gene data show CDR1 as SQVTM and CDR2 as ANQGSEA. The CDR3, as DNA: TGCAGCGTTCGGGGGGGGCCGGGGAGCACTGAAGCTTTCTTT. This sequence encodes CSVRGGPGSTEAFF.

The rearrangement joins TRBV19 to TRBJ2-7, with D uncertain. V was trimmed by 6 bases and J by 0 bases, leaving 15 bases between them. CDR3 size: 15 residues. Germline CDR1 reads LNHDA; CDR2 reads SQIVND (reference sequence). CDR3 protein: CASRRDPTPSYEQYF. As DNA, the CDR3 is TGTGCCAGTAGACGAGATCCGACCCCCTCCTACGAGCAGTACTTC.

In this sample, this clone turned up once. The chain links TRBV30 to TRBJ1-5; TRBD1 matches at 7 bases. Germline V gene sequence: CDR1 GTSNPN, CDR2 SVGIG (reference sequence). The CDR3 is 15 amino acids. V gave up 2 bases and J gave up 2 bases; unmatched junction bases: 6. This CDR3 reads CAWSTPGQGNQPQHF. For the CDR3, the DNA is TGTGCCTGGAGTACCCCTGGACAGGGCAATCAGCCCCAGCATTTT.

This clone turned up a few times. The chain is built from TRBV18 and TRBJ1-5; D uncertain. With 5 bases removed from V and 0 bases from J, the gap between germline ends came to 8 bases. The CDR3 has 14 amino acids. Germline V CDR1 and CDR2: KGHSH, LQKENI. The CDR3 DNA follows: TGTGCCAGCTCAGCCGAATATAGCAATCAGCCCCAGCATTTT. Amino acids: CASSAEYSNQPQHF.

This rearrangement joins TRBV7-9 to TRBJ1-1, with 7 bases identical to TRBD1. The V gene end was trimmed by 4 bases and the J gene end by 1 base; junction bases not matched to a gene: 9. Germline V CDR1 and CDR2: SEHNR, FQNEAQ (reference sequence). The CDR3 has 16 amino acids. CDR3 residues: CASSSDNRGRNTEAFF. CDR3 DNA: TGTGCCAGCAGCTCTGATAACAGGGGAAGGAACACTGAAGCTTTCTTT.

V usage is TRBV5-1 and J usage is TRBJ2-2, with 9 bases aligning to TRBD2. V shed 5 bases, J shed 6 bases, and the junction held 11 bases outside the gene matches. Germline V lookup: CDR1 SGHRS, CDR2 YFSETQ. CDR3 size: 16 residues. The CDR3 DNA follows: TGCGCCAGCAGGGACATTAGCGGGGGTTCTGCCGGGGAGCTGTTTTTT. It codes for CASRDISGGSAGELFF.

The chain couples TRBV6-5 to TRBJ2-2; D call uncertain. V lost 6 bases to trimming and J lost 4 bases, with 15 bases between them. CDR3 size: 15 residues. Germline loops: CDR1 MNHEY, CDR2 SVGAGI. CDR3 residues: CASSPRVKATGELFF. Here the CDR3 DNA reads TGTGCCAGCAGCCCCCGCGTTAAAGCCACCGGGGAGCTGTTTTTT.

This clone has only one observation. The chain joins TRBV5-4 to TRBJ1-1; a weak D match, TRBD1 (5 bases). This CDR3 is built from 13 residues. The germline V gene encodes CDR1 SGHNT and CDR2 YYREEE (reference sequence). Trimming took 4 bases from V and 5 from J, leaving 12 bases between them. CDR3 DNA: TGTGCCAGCAGCGACCGACAGAGGACTGAAGCTTTCTTT. Its translation: CASSDRQRTEAFF.

The chain has TRBV27 and TRBJ2-3, with D unresolved. This CDR3 has 15 residues. Between the trimmed V and J ends, which lost 3 bases and 2 bases, there was a span of 12 bases. Germline CDR1 is MNHEY and CDR2 is SMNVEV (reference sequence). The CDR3: CASSFGPTLTDTQYF. The DNA for the CDR3 is TGTGCCAGCAGTTTCGGCCCGACCCTCACAGATACGCAGTATTTT.